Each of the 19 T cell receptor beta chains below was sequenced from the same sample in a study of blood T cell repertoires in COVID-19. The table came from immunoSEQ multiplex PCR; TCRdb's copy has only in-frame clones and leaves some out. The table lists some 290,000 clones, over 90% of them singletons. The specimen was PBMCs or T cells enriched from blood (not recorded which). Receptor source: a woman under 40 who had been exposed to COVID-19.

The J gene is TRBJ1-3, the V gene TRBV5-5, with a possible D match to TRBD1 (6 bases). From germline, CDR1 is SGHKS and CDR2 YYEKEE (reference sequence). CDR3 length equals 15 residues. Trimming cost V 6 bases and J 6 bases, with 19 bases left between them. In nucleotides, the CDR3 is TGTGCCAGCACCTTAGACAGGAGTGGAACAAACACCATATATTTT. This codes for CASTLDRSGTNTIYF.

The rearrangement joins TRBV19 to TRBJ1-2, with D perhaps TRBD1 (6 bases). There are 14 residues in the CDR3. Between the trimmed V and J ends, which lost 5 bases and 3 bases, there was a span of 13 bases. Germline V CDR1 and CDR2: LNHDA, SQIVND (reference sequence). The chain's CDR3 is CASSPPDRYYGYTF. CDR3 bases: TGTGCCAGTAGTCCCCCGGACAGATACTATGGCTACACCTTC.

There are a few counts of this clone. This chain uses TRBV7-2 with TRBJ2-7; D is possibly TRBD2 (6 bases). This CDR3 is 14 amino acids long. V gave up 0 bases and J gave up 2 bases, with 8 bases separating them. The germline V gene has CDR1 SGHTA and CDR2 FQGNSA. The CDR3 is CASSLAQRAYEQYF. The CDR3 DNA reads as TGTGCCAGCAGCTTAGCCCAGCGGGCCTACGAGCAGTACTTC.

The CDR3 DNA reads as TGTGCCAGCAGCTCCTCGGGGGGTCCAGATACGCAGTATTTT. Amino acid sequence: CASSSSGGPDTQYF. The rearrangement links TRBV7-3 to TRBJ2-3, with TRBD2 matching over 7 bases. CDR3 size: 14 residues. Germline V gene sequence: CDR1 SGHTA, CDR2 FQGTGA. V shed 4 bases, J shed 4 bases, and the junction held 5 bases outside the gene matches.

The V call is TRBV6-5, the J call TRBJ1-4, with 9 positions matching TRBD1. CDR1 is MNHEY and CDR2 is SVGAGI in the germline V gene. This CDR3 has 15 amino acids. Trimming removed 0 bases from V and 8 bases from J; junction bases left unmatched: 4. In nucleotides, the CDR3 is TGTGCCAGCAGTTACTCGGGGACAGGGCGAGAAAAACTGTTTTTT. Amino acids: CASSYSGTGREKLFF.

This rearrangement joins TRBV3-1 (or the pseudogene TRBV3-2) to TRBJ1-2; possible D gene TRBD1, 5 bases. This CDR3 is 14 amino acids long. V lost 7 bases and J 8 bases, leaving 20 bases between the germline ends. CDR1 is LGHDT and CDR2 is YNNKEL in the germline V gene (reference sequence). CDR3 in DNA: TGTGCCAGCACAAAATGGGGAGGAGGGGAGGGCTACACCTTC. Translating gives CASTKWGGGEGYTF.

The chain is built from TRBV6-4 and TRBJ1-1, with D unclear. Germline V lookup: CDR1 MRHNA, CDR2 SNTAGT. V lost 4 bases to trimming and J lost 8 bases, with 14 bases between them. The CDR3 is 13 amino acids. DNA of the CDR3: TGTGCCAGCAGTGTGTGGCTGGATAGCGAAGCTTTCTTT. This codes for CASSVWLDSEAFF.

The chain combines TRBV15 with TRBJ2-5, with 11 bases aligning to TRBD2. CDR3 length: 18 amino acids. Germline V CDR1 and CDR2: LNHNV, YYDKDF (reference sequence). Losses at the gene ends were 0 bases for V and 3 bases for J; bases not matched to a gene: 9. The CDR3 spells CATSRDWGTSGGKETQYF. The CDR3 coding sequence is TGTGCCACCAGCAGAGATTGGGGAACTAGCGGGGGTAAAGAGACCCAGTACTTC.

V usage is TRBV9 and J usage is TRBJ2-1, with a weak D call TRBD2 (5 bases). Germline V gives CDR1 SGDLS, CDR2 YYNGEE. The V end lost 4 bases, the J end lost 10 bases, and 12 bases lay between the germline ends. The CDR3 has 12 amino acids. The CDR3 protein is CASSPTGSEQFF. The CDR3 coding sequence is TGTGCCAGCAGCCCTACGGGGTCAGAGCAGTTCTTC.

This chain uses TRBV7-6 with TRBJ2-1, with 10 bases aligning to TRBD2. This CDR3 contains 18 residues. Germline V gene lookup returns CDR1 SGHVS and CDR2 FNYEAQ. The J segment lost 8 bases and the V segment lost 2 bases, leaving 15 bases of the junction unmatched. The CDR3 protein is CASSLLAGGSGGIDEQFF. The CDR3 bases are TGTGCCAGCAGCTTATTGGCCGGGGGTAGCGGGGGGATCGATGAGCAGTTCTTC.

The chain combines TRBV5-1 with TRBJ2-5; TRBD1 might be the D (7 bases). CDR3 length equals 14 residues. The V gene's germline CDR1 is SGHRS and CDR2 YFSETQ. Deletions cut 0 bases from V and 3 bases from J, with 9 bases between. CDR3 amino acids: CASSLGGTEETQYF. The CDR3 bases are TGCGCCAGCAGCTTGGGCGGGACAGAAGAGACCCAGTACTTC.

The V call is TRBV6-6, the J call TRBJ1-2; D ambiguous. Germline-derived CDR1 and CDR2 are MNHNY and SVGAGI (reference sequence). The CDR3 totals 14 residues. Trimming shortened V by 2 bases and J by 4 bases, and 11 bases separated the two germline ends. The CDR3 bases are TGTGCCAGCAGTTACCTAGGAGAAAGCTATGGCTACACCTTC. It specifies CASSYLGESYGYTF.

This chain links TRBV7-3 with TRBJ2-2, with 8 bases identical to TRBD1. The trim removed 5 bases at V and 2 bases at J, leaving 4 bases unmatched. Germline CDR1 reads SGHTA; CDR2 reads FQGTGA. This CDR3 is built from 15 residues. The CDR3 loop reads CASSPDRVNTGELFF. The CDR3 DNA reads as TGTGCCAGCAGCCCGGACAGGGTAAACACCGGGGAGCTGTTTTTT.

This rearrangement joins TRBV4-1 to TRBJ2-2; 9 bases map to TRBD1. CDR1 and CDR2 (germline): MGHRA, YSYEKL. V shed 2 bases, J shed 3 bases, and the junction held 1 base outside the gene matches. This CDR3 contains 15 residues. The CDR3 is CASSQRQGDTGELFF. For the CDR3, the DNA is TGCGCCAGCAGCCAAAGACAGGGGGACACCGGGGAGCTGTTTTTT.

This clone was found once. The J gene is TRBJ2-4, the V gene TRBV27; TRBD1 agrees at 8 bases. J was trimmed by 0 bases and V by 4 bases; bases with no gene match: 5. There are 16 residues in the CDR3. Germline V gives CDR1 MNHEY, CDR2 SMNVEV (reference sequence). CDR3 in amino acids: CASSSGTGLAKNIQYF. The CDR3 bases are TGTGCCAGCAGTTCTGGGACAGGCCTAGCCAAAAACATTCAGTACTTC.

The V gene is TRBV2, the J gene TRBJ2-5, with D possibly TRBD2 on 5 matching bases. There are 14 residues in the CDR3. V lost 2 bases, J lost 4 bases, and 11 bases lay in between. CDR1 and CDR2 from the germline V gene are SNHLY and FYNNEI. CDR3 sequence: CASSESGSVETQYF. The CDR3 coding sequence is TGTGCCAGCAGTGAAAGTGGGAGCGTAGAGACCCAGTACTTC.

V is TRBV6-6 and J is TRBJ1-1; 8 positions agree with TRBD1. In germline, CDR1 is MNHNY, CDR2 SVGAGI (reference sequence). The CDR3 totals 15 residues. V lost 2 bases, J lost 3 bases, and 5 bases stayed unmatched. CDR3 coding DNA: TGTGCCAGCAGTTACCGGGACAGGAGCGACACTGAAGCTTTCTTT. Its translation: CASSYRDRSDTEAFF.

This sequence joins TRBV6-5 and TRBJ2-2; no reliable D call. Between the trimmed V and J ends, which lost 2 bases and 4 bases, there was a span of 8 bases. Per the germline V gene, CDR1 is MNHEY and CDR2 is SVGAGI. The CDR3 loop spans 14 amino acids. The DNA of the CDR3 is TGTGCCAGCAGTTACCTCTCCAGCACCGGGGAGCTGTTTTTT. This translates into CASSYLSSTGELFF.

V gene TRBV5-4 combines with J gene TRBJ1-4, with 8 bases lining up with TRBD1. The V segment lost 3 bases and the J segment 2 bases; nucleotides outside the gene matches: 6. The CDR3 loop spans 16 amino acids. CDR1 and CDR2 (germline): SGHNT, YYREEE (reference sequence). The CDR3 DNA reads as TGTGCCAGCAGCTCGGGACAGGAGCGTACTAATGAAAAACTGTTTTTT. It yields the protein CASSSGQERTNEKLFF.